These 26 T cell receptor beta chains share one sample of origin, sequenced in a study of blood T cell repertoires in COVID-19. Method: immunoSEQ multiplex PCR; TCRdb's copy keeps in-frame clones and lacks some. Of roughly 55,000 clones listed, 80% to 85% were seen once; the top ten hold 1.9%. The material sequenced was peripheral blood. The source is a woman aged 55-70 years with acute or convalescent COVID-19.

This chain links TRBV19 with TRBJ1-2, with D possibly being TRBD1 (5 bases). The CDR3 has 15 amino acids. Germline V gene data show CDR1 as LNHDA and CDR2 as SQIVND (reference sequence). V lost 3 bases, J lost 5 bases, and 16 bases lay in between. In DNA form, the CDR3 reads TGTGCCAGTAGTATTGCCAAGGACACAGTGTATGGCTACACCTTC. Translating it yields CASSIAKDTVYGYTF.

This clone has a single count. The chain employs TRBV23-1 and TRBJ2-3; tentative D call: TRBD2 (7 bases). TRBV23-1 is treated as an ORF (open reading frame) with a function not yet certain. The CDR3 is 11 residues long. CDR3 sequence: CAGGAADTQYF. In DNA form, the CDR3 reads TGCGCTGGGGGGGCAGCAGATACGCAGTATTTT.

The gene calls are TRBV5-1 and TRBJ2-2, with 7 nucleotides matching TRBD1. Unmatched junction bases numbered 8, after V lost 3 bases and J lost 3 bases. CDR1 and CDR2 from the germline V gene are SGHRS and YFSETQ. The CDR3 runs to 16 residues. This CDR3 is CASSSRRQGDTGELFF. The CDR3 DNA sequence: TGCGCCAGCAGCTCCCGGCGACAGGGAGACACCGGGGAGCTGTTTTTT.

The V and J genes are TRBV2 and TRBJ2-7; a weak D match, TRBD2 (6 bases). V was clipped by 2 bases and J by 4 bases, with 15 bases between them. The CDR3 loop spans 15 amino acids. CDR1 is SNHLY, CDR2 FYNNEI, per germline. Here the CDR3 DNA reads TGTGCCAGCAGTGAATTAGTGGGACTTAGTTACGAGCAGTACTTC. Its protein is CASSELVGLSYEQYF.

The chain joins TRBV28 to TRBJ1-2, with a weak D call TRBD1 (5 bases). Trimming pared 7 bases from V and 7 bases from J, leaving 25 bases between. Germline-derived CDR1 and CDR2 are MDHEN and SYDVKM. This CDR3 region has 16 residues. In DNA form, the CDR3 reads TGTGCCAGCAATACCCGGCAGGGAAGTACCCTCGGTGGCTACACCTTC. Amino acid sequence: CASNTRQGSTLGGYTF.

The chain is built from TRBV12-3 or TRBV12-4 and TRBJ1-1; weak D call: TRBD1 (5 bases). Trimming shortened V by 3 bases and J by 4 bases, and 9 bases separated the two germline ends. The CDR3 extends over 13 amino acids. Written as DNA, the CDR3 is TGTGCCAGCAGTTTTGTGGGGCCCACTGAAGCTTTCTTT. Protein product: CASSFVGPTEAFF.

This clone appeared a single time. This chain connects TRBV19 to TRBJ1-1; 8 bases align to TRBD1. Per germline, CDR1 LNHDA and CDR2 SQIVND (reference sequence). With 9 bases clipped from V and 6 bases from J, the junction kept 15 bases outside the gene matches. The CDR3 consists of 15 residues. This chain's CDR3 is CASAPGQGASAEAFF. The CDR3 DNA reads as TGTGCCAGCGCCCCAGGGCAGGGGGCCTCGGCTGAAGCTTTCTTT.

This clone has a single count. V gene TRBV18 combines with J gene TRBJ1-1; D uncertain. This CDR3 is 15 amino acids long. Germline values: CDR1 KGHSH, CDR2 LQKENI. V lost 0 bases and J lost 1, with 9 bases in between. CDR3 sequence reads: CASSPPTEGNTEAFF. CDR3 DNA: TGTGCCAGCTCACCACCGACTGAGGGGAACACTGAAGCTTTCTTT.

The chain combines TRBV7-2 with TRBJ1-2; 7 bases fit TRBD1. The CDR3 is 15 residues long. The V and J ends lost 6 bases and 6 bases, in that order; junction bases with no gene match: 13. The V gene's germline CDR1 is SGHTA and CDR2 FQGNSA. The CDR3 reads CASRTIQTGFDGYTF. The CDR3 coding sequence is TGTGCCAGCAGAACTATTCAGACAGGGTTCGATGGCTACACCTTC.

The chain couples TRBV6-6 to TRBJ2-3, with 11 bases lining up with TRBD2. Per germline, CDR1 MNHNY and CDR2 SVGAGI (reference sequence). V was clipped by 6 bases and J by 0 bases; unmatched bases: 8. This CDR3 spans 17 amino acids. The CDR3 DNA sequence: TGTGCCAGCAGCCGACGGCTAGCGGGGGGAAGCACAGATACGCAGTATTTT. Translation gives CASSRRLAGGSTDTQYF.

The gene calls are TRBV6-2 or TRBV6-3 and TRBJ2-4; 7 nucleotides line up with TRBD2. The CDR3 has 13 residues. Unmatched junction bases numbered 7, after V lost 4 bases and J lost 10 bases. Looked up from germline, CDR1 is MNHEY and CDR2 is SVGEGT. The CDR3, as DNA: TGTGCCAGCAGTTTTTCGGGAGGCATGATTCAGTACTTC. Its protein product is CASSFSGGMIQYF.

The genes are TRBV12-3 or TRBV12-4 and TRBJ1-2; D not certain. V lost 5 bases to trimming and J lost 3 bases, with 7 bases between them. The CDR3 loop spans 12 amino acids. The CDR3 bases are TGTGCCAGCAGTCCCCGGGACTATGGCTACACCTTC. As protein: CASSPRDYGYTF.

The J gene is TRBJ2-7, the V gene TRBV6-5; 10 positions agree with TRBD2. Trimming at V came to 7 bases and at J to 3 bases, leaving 6 bases not matched to a gene. Germline V gene data show CDR1 as MNHEY and CDR2 as SVGAGI. There are 14 residues in the CDR3. The CDR3 loop reads CASTNLAGVYEQYF. The CDR3 nucleotides are TGTGCCAGCACCAACCTAGCGGGGGTCTACGAGCAGTACTTC.

This chain joins TRBV30 and TRBJ1-1, with D possibly matching TRBD1 (6 bases). The length of the CDR3 is 13 residues. Germline assignment: CDR1 GTSNPN and CDR2 SVGIG (reference sequence). V shed 7 bases and J shed 5 bases, with 17 bases lying between them. The CDR3, as DNA: TGTGCCTCGACAAAGGGGGTGTGGACTGAAGCTTTCTTT. Its protein product is CASTKGVWTEAFF.

The rearrangement joins TRBV2 to TRBJ1-5; D ambiguous. V shed 1 base and J shed 2 bases, with 6 bases lying between them. The germline V gene has CDR1 SNHLY and CDR2 FYNNEI. The CDR3 sequence is 14 residues long. CDR3 sequence (DNA): TGTGCCAGCAGTGAAGGGGGAGGCAATCAGCCCCAGCATTTT. Its translation: CASSEGGGNQPQHF.

The chain employs TRBV6-1 and TRBJ2-5; TRBD2 agrees at 10 bases. CDR3 length: 15 amino acids. Germline lookup yields CDR1 MNHNS and CDR2 SASEGT. V was pared by 2 bases and J by 5 bases, with 5 bases of the junction left unmatched. The CDR3 coding sequence is TGTGCCAGCAGTGAACTAGCGGGAGACTGGGAGACCCAGTACTTC. This codes for CASSELAGDWETQYF.

The rearrangement uses TRBV18 and TRBJ2-1; 8 nucleotides line up with TRBD2. Germline CDR1 and CDR2: KGHSH and LQKENI. V was pared by 3 bases and J by 9 bases, with 13 bases of the junction left unmatched. The CDR3 runs 16 residues. CDR3 nucleotide sequence: TGTGCCAGCTCACCCCCCGCCCTCGGGGGGGCAGGTGAGCAGTTCTTC. Translated, it gives CASSPPALGGAGEQFF.

The rearrangement uses TRBV19 and TRBJ1-4; 7 bases are shared with TRBD1. The length of the CDR3 is 14 residues. CDR1 is LNHDA and CDR2 is SQIVND in the germline V gene (reference sequence). J lost 8 bases, V lost 4 bases, and 7 bases had no gene match. Here the CDR3 reads CASSTMTGSEKLFF. CDR3 nucleotide sequence: TGTGCCAGTAGTACTATGACAGGGTCGGAAAAACTGTTTTTT.

The chain employs TRBV5-1 and TRBJ2-2; no clear D. Germline CDR1 is SGHRS and CDR2 is YFSETQ. CDR3 length equals 14 residues. V lost 1 base and J lost 0, with 4 bases in between. The CDR3: CASSLTANTGELFF. Written as DNA, the CDR3 is TGCGCCAGCAGCTTGACAGCGAACACCGGGGAGCTGTTTTTT. Complete variable domain (other parts from reference TRBV5-1 and TRBJ2-2): KAGVTQTPRYLIKTRGQQVTLSCSPISGHRSVSWYQQTPGQGLQFLFEYFSETQRNKGNFPGRFSGRQFSNSRSEMNVSTLELGDSALYLCASSLTANTGELFFGEGSRLTVL.

This sequence joins TRBV11-1 and TRBJ2-1; 10 nucleotides match TRBD1. J was trimmed by 8 bases and V by 5 bases; bases with no gene match: 6. The CDR3 has 14 amino acids. CDR1 is SGHAT, CDR2 FQDESV, per germline (reference sequence). CDR3 protein: CASSVGTGVDEQFF. Written as DNA, the CDR3 is TGTGCCAGCAGCGTGGGGACAGGGGTCGATGAGCAGTTCTTC.

This sequence joins TRBV2 and TRBJ2-7; 8 bases match TRBD1. CDR1 SNHLY and CDR2 FYNNEI come from the germline V gene. V trimming: 4 bases; J trimming: 2 bases; junction bases outside the gene matches: 1. There are 13 residues in the CDR3. The CDR3 DNA follows: TGTGCCAGCAGTGGACAGGGGCCCTACGAGCAGTACTTC. Its protein is CASSGQGPYEQYF.

The chain uses TRBV7-9 and TRBJ1-2; TRBD1 aligns across 7 bases. Germline assignment: CDR1 SEHNR and CDR2 FQNEAQ (reference sequence). Trimming cost V 6 bases and J 1 base; bases outside gene matches: 8. The CDR3 covers 15 residues. The CDR3 DNA sequence: TGTGCCAGCAGGATTGGGACAGACTTTAACTATGGCTACACCTTC. Protein sequence: CASRIGTDFNYGYTF.

The chain couples TRBV29-1 to TRBJ2-7, with 7 positions matching TRBD2. Trimming cost V 7 bases and J 4 bases; bases outside gene matches: 10. The CDR3 totals 13 residues. From germline, CDR1 is SQVTM and CDR2 ANQGSEA. CDR3 sequence (DNA): TGCAGCGCGAAAGCGGGAAGCCAATACGAGCAGTACTTC. Translation gives CSAKAGSQYEQYF.

V usage is TRBV18 and J usage is TRBJ1-2; 8 bases line up with TRBD1. The J segment lost 8 bases and the V segment lost 3 bases, leaving 5 bases of the junction unmatched. CDR3 length: 13 amino acids. Germline V lookup: CDR1 KGHSH, CDR2 LQKENI. The CDR3, as DNA: TGTGCCAGCTCACCCGACAGGGGTGAAGGCTACACCTTC. Translated: CASSPDRGEGYTF. Full variable domain (remainder filled in from reference TRBV18 and TRBJ1-2): NAGVMQNPRHLVRRRGQEARLRCSPMKGHSHVYWYRQLPEEGLKFMVYLQKENIIDESGMPKERFSAEFPKEGPSILRIQQVVRGDSAAYFCASSPDRGEGYTFGSGTRLTVV.

In its sample, this clone ranks as medium-sized. The chain is built from TRBV6-1 and TRBJ1-2; TRBD1 is a possible D gene (5 bases). V was shortened by 2 bases and J by 2 bases, with 12 bases between the two germline ends. Germline CDR1 reads MNHNS; CDR2 reads SASEGT. This CDR3 is built from 15 residues. CDR3 in amino acids: CASSEFVAGNYGYTF. The DNA of the CDR3 is TGTGCCAGCAGTGAATTTGTGGCAGGGAACTATGGCTACACCTTC.

This chain links TRBV9 with TRBJ1-1, with D unresolved. Trimming took off 0 bases at V and 1 base at J, with 10 bases between the two ends. CDR1 is SGDLS and CDR2 is YYNGEE in the germline V gene. This CDR3 is built from 15 residues. The CDR3 sequence is CASSVVGSGNTEAFF. The CDR3 DNA reads TGTGCCAGCAGCGTAGTGGGTTCGGGGAACACTGAAGCTTTCTTT.